This T cell receptor beta chain is from a study of low-dose radiotherapy and immunotherapy resistance in tumors. Germline-derived CDR1 and CDR2 are SQVTM and ANQGSEA. The germline V and J ends were trimmed by 5 bases and 3 bases, with 11 bases remaining between them. The CDR3 sequence is 13 residues long. This clonotype was seen at least ten times. First-strand cDNA used TRAV- and TRBV-specific primers, covering alpha and beta chains. Using a constant-region primer together with a V-primer adapter, TCRs were subjected to roughly 20 PCR cycles of amplification. TCRdb used MiXCR to reprocess the reads, holding one entry per CDR3 protein. The sample lists more than 90,000 distinct CDR3 sequences; about a fifth were seen once. The time point is: after trial treatment. Documented treatment: LDRT plus nivolumab, ipilimumab, low-dose cyclophosphamide and aspirin (RACIN trial).

The chain combines TRBV29-1 with TRBJ2-1, with D perhaps TRBD2 (6 bases). The material sequenced was PBMCs, taken after low-dose radiotherapy plus immunotherapy. The receptor comes from a male donor with prostate cancer. CDR3: CSVLPGDYNEQFF. In nucleotides, the CDR3 is TGCAGCGTTCTCCCGGGAGACTACAATGAGCAGTTCTTC.